The 22 T cell receptor beta chains listed next were all sequenced from one sample in a study of cytomegalovirus exposure and HLA in healthy donors (dated by TCRdb to the late 2010s). Receptor libraries were prepared by the immunoSEQ multiplex PCR assay. Sourced from immuneACCESS, this table was stored by TCRdb with only in-frame sequences that have V and J called. A share of the clones is absent; for the studies checked, an unresolved V gene accounts for under half, and the remainder has no known explanation. The sample data list some 200,000 clones, and approximately 86% of these were observed just once. The leading ten clones occupy 6.5% to 7.5% of the sample. Material for sequencing was PBMCs. These receptors were collected from a man aged 25 to 40 in good health and CMV-seropositive.

The chain links TRBV9 to TRBJ1-1; D is unresolved. The CDR3 consists of 13 residues. Trimming shortened V by 0 bases and J by 11 bases, and 14 bases separated the two germline ends. Germline V lookup: CDR1 SGDLS, CDR2 YYNGEE. DNA of the CDR3: TGTGCCAGCAGCGTAGACCAGGAGCTCGAGGCTTTCTTT. Its protein is CASSVDQELEAFF.

V and J are TRBV27 and TRBJ2-7; 8 bases are a match to TRBD1. There are 14 residues in the CDR3. Germline V gives CDR1 MNHEY, CDR2 SMNVEV (reference sequence). Trimming at V came to 8 bases and at J to 6 bases, leaving 12 bases not matched to a gene. DNA of the CDR3: TGTGCCAGCGGTTCAGGGGGCCATCAGGGCGAGCAGTACTTC. Translating gives CASGSGGHQGEQYF.

The J gene is TRBJ2-3, the V gene TRBV6-5, with TRBD1 identical over 7 bases. The length of the CDR3 is 14 residues. V trimming: 2 bases; J trimming: 2 bases; junction bases outside the gene matches: 1. From germline, CDR1 is MNHEY and CDR2 SVGAGI. Written as DNA, the CDR3 is TGTGCCAGCAGTTACGGGACAGCCACAGATACGCAGTATTTT. Translating gives CASSYGTATDTQYF.

The chain joins TRBV29-1 to TRBJ1-1; D possibly corresponds to TRBD1 (6 bases). Per germline, CDR1 SQVTM and CDR2 ANQGSEA. CDR3 length equals 17 residues. V dropped 4 bases and J dropped 3 bases, with 24 bases sitting between them. The CDR3 nucleotides read TGCAGCGTTGTGGCCTTGACGCGGGGGGGCGACGACACTGAAGCTTTCTTT. Translating it yields CSVVALTRGGDDTEAFF.

J is TRBJ1-1 and V is TRBV27; TRBD1 agrees at 7 bases. Germline values: CDR1 MNHEY, CDR2 SMNVEV (reference sequence). There are 14 residues in the CDR3. Trimming took 1 base from V and 4 from J; bases not matched to a gene: 3. The CDR3 region is CASSLFAGGTEAFF. CDR3 nucleotides: TGTGCCAGCAGTTTATTTGCAGGGGGCACTGAAGCTTTCTTT.

This clone was seen only once. The CDR3 region has the DNA TGTGCCAGCAGTGTAGACAGGATTAATGAAAAACTGTTTTTT. Protein sequence: CASSVDRINEKLFF. The chain carries TRBV2 and TRBJ1-4, with D possibly TRBD1 on 6 matching bases. The germline V gene encodes CDR1 SNHLY and CDR2 FYNNEI. This CDR3 spans 14 amino acids. The germline V and J ends were trimmed by 4 bases and 4 bases, with 10 bases remaining between them.

The chain recombines TRBV18 with TRBJ2-1, with 11 bases aligning to TRBD2. CDR1 KGHSH and CDR2 LQKENI come from the germline V gene. This CDR3 has 17 amino acids. V dropped 0 bases and J dropped 3; count of bases not matched to a gene: 4. DNA of the CDR3: TGTGCCAGCTCACCACCTCCTAGCGGGAGGAACTACAATGAGCAGTTCTTC. The encoded protein is CASSPPPSGRNYNEQFF.

This clone was observed a handful of times. The chain couples TRBV7-2 to TRBJ1-2; D uncertain. The CDR3 runs 14 residues. Germline CDR1 is SGHTA and CDR2 is FQGNSA. Trimming left V 1 base short and J 6 bases short, with 12 bases between. The CDR3 coding sequence is TGTGCCAGCAGCTTAGTTGGCCAAATCCATGGCTACACCTTC. Translating it yields CASSLVGQIHGYTF. The variable domain in full, with the rest retrieved from reference TRBV7-2 and TRBJ1-2, is GAGVSQSPSNKVTEKGKDVELRCDPISGHTALYWYRQSLGQGLEFLIYFQGNSAPDKSGLPSDRFSAERTGGSVSTLTIQRTQQEDSAVYLCASSLVGQIHGYTFGSGTRLTVV.

This chain connects TRBV6-6 to TRBJ1-5; D call uncertain. Germline V gene lookup returns CDR1 MNHNY and CDR2 SVGAGI (reference sequence). The CDR3 is 14 amino acids. The ends were cut back, 6 bases at V and 2 bases at J, with 11 bases in the middle. The CDR3 coding sequence is TGTGCCAGCAGCTCGAACGAGGGCAATCAGCCCCAGCATTTT. This codes for CASSSNEGNQPQHF.

This clone was observed a single time. This chain connects TRBV11-2 to TRBJ2-1; 7 bases line up with TRBD2. The ends lost 5 bases at V and 6 bases at J; junction bases unmatched: 4. CDR1 is SGHAT, CDR2 FQNNGV, per germline. This CDR3 region has 13 residues. CDR3 amino acids: CASSPGTTNEQFF. CDR3 nucleotide sequence: TGTGCCAGCAGCCCAGGGACTACCAATGAGCAGTTCTTC.

The V gene is TRBV2, the J gene TRBJ1-3, with D unclear. The germline V gene encodes CDR1 SNHLY and CDR2 FYNNEI. CDR3 size: 14 residues. V was shortened by 8 bases and J by 1 base, with 12 bases between the two germline ends. The CDR3 reads CASRTDGSGNTIYF. DNA of the CDR3: TGTGCCAGCCGGACTGATGGGTCTGGAAACACCATATATTTT.

This clone has a handful of counts. J is TRBJ2-7 and V is TRBV2, with 7 bases matching TRBD1. Trimming took 4 bases from V and 6 from J; bases not matched to a gene: 0. Germline assignment: CDR1 SNHLY and CDR2 FYNNEI. The CDR3 extends over 11 amino acids. CDR3 sequence reads: CASSGTGEQYF. For the CDR3, the DNA is TGTGCCAGCAGTGGGACAGGCGAGCAGTACTTC.

This chain joins TRBV4-1 and TRBJ1-2; D call uncertain. CDR3 size: 15 residues. CDR1 is MGHRA, CDR2 YSYEKL, per germline. The V end was cut by 4 bases, the J end by 4 bases, with 16 bases between. The DNA of the CDR3 is TGCGCCAGCAGCCTCCACGACGGGGTCGGCTATGGCTACACCTTC. Its protein is CASSLHDGVGYGYTF.

This clone came up once. Here the CDR3 reads CASSLGDSMNTEAFF. The CDR3 DNA follows: TGTGCCAGCAGCTTAGGGGACAGCATGAACACTGAAGCTTTCTTT. The chain carries TRBV7-6 and TRBJ1-1; TRBD1 agrees at 7 bases. The CDR3 has 15 residues. Germline trimming cut 1 base from V and 0 bases from J; bases unmatched to any gene: 2. The germline gives CDR1 SGHVS, CDR2 FNYEAQ.

The CDR3 region is CASSPRGGDEQYF. The CDR3 nucleotides read TGTGCCAGCTCACCACGGGGGGGGGACGAGCAGTACTTC. This chain uses TRBV18 with TRBJ2-7, with 7 bases aligning to TRBD2. Germline loops: CDR1 KGHSH, CDR2 LQKENI. The CDR3 has 13 residues. V shed 1 base and J 5 bases; nucleotides not matched to a gene: 2.

V gene TRBV2 combines with J gene TRBJ2-1, with D possibly TRBD1 on 6 matching bases. The CDR3 covers 19 residues. Trimming pared 11 bases from V and 2 bases from J, leaving 31 bases between. Germline-derived CDR1 and CDR2 are SNHLY and FYNNEI. The DNA for the CDR3 is TGTGCCCGAGAGATGAAAAAACCCAACTTCGGGACACCCTACAATGAGCAGTTCTTC. Amino acid sequence: CAREMKKPNFGTPYNEQFF.

Comment on this clone: The DNA is left out, because the CDR3 cannot be placed on it with certainty; the CDR3 is given as TCRdb lists it. The V call is TRBV6-1, the J call TRBJ1-4. CDR1 is MNHNS, CDR2 SASEGT, per germline. The CDR3 comprises 13 residues, both ends counted. CDR3 region: CASGTVLGEKLFF.

The chain is built from TRBV9 and TRBJ2-7; the D gene is possibly TRBD1 (6 bases). The CDR3 has 14 residues. From germline, CDR1 is SGDLS and CDR2 YYNGEE. Trimming left V 4 bases short and J 2 bases short, with 13 bases between. In DNA, the CDR3 is TGTGCCAGCAGCTGGGGACAAATCCCCTACGAGCAGTACTTC. Translation: CASSWGQIPYEQYF.

The rearrangement links TRBV5-4 to TRBJ1-1; D call uncertain. The V gene lost 4 bases and the J gene lost 1 base, with 14 bases spanning the gap. This CDR3 is 15 amino acids long. Germline V CDR1 and CDR2: SGHNT, YYREEE (reference sequence). This CDR3 reads CASSQTRLGNTEAFF. The CDR3 DNA reads TGTGCCAGCAGCCAGACAAGGCTTGGGAACACTGAAGCTTTCTTT.

The CDR3 coding sequence is TGTGCCATCAGTGAGTCGCCCAGCGGGGGGAACACAGATACGCAGTATTTT. Translation: CAISESPSGGNTDTQYF. The rearrangement joins TRBV10-3 to TRBJ2-3; the match to TRBD2 covers 9 bases. The V segment lost 0 bases and the J segment 2 bases; nucleotides outside the gene matches: 6. CDR1 and CDR2 from the germline V gene are ENHRY and SYGVKD. The CDR3 spans 17 residues.

V gene TRBV5-1 combines with J gene TRBJ2-2; no reliable D call. Per the germline V gene, CDR1 is SGHRS and CDR2 is YFSETQ. V dropped 4 bases and J dropped 6 bases, with 10 bases sitting between them. The CDR3 sequence is 13 residues long. This CDR3 reads CASSHVDAGELFF. CDR3 in DNA: TGCGCCAGCAGCCATGTAGATGCCGGGGAGCTGTTTTTT.

The chain couples TRBV21-1 to TRBJ2-7. TRBV21-1 is noted as a pseudogene. This CDR3 has 15 residues. Here the CDR3 reads CASSKGLGPTYEQYF. The CDR3 DNA sequence: TGTGCCAGCAGCAAAGGGCTGGGACCCACCTACGAGCAGTACTTC.